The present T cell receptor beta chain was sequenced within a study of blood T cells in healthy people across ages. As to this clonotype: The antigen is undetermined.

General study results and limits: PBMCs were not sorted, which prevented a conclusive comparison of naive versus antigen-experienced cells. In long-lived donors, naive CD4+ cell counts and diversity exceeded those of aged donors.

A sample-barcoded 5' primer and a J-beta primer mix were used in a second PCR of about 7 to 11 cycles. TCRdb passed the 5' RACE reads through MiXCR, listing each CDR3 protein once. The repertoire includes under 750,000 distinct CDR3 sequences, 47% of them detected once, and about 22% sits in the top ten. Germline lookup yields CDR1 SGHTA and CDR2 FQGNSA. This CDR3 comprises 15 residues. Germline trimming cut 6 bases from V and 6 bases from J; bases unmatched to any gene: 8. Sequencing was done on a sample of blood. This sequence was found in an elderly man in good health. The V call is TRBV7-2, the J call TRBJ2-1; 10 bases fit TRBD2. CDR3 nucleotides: TGTGCCAGCAGTCGTAATAGCGGGAGGTCCAATGAGCAGTTCTTC. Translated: CASSRNSGRSNEQFF.